Listed below are T cell receptor beta chains from one sample, sequenced in a study of T cell repertoires in cytomegalovirus infection. MiXCR was run by TCRdb on the reads, yielding one entry per CDR3 protein. The sample holds 900,000 to 950,000 distinct CDR3 sequences, less than 35% seen once. The antigens these receptors bind are not known. The source material was cultured CD8+ T cells from PBMCs, sampled from culture after CMV antigen stimulation. The source of these receptors is a human donor in good health (CMV status not recorded). Some clones in this sample may be carry-over from other donors' samples. The CDR3 runs from the conserved cysteine through the conserved F or W. The D gene is left open where the match is weak. Clone size is not always given. Where it is, it says once, few, many or a class for expanded clones.

V: TRBV6-6
D: TRBD1
size: many
J: TRBJ2-7
CDR3: CASSYSTQGQVYEQYF
DNA: TGTGCCAGCAGTTACTCGACACAGGGGCAAGTCTACGAGCAGTACTTC

V: TRBV4-1
D: NA
size: NA
J: TRBJ2-5
CDR3: CASSRGDSAYQETQYF
DNA: TGCGCCAGCAGCCGCGGGGACAGTGCGTACCAAGAGACCCAGTACTTC

V: TRBV7-9
D: NA
size: NA
J: TRBJ2-5
CDR3: CANSPGELSQETQYF
DNA: TGTGCCAACAGCCCGGGAGAGCTTTCTCAAGAGACCCAGTACTTC

V: TRBV4-1
D: NA
size: few
J: TRBJ1-4
CDR3: CASSPDPERREKLFF
DNA: TGCGCCAGCAGCCCGGACCCTGAAAGGCGTGAAAAACTGTTTTTT

V: TRBV7-2
D: NA
size: NA
J: TRBJ1-2
CDR3: CAGTGRVDGYTF
DNA: TGTGCCGGAACAGGGCGGGTCGATGGCTACACCTTC

V: TRBV20-1
D: TRBD2
size: once
J: TRBJ2-1
CDR3: CSARELAGRYNEQFF
DNA: TGCAGTGCTAGAGAACTAGCGGGTCGCTACAATGAGCAGTTCTTC

V: TRBV7-9
D: NA
size: NA
J: TRBJ2-7
CDR3: CTLRSGPYEQYF
DNA: TGTACCCTTCGGTCGGGGCCCTACGAGCAGTACTTC

V: TRBV11-2
D: TRBD1
size: few
J: TRBJ2-2
CDR3: CASSFSETGVMTGELFF
DNA: TGTGCCAGCAGCTTTTCAGAAACAGGGGTTATGACCGGGGAGCTGTTTTTT

V: TRBV4-2
D: TRBD2
size: few
J: TRBJ2-1
CDR3: CASSHPTSGGYYNEQFF
DNA: TGTGCCAGCAGCCACCCGACTAGCGGGGGATATTACAATGAGCAGTTCTTC

V: TRBV9
D: NA
size: NA
J: TRBJ2-6
CDR3: CASSGGMDVLTF
DNA: TGTGCCAGCAGCGGAGGAATGGACGTCCTGACTTTC

V: TRBV7-9
D: NA
size: NA
J: TRBJ1-4
CDR3: CASNPSPGQKLFF
DNA: TGTGCCAGCAACCCATCCCCAGGGCAAAAACTGTTTTTT

V: TRBV5-5
D: NA
size: NA
J: TRBJ2-7
CDR3: CASSLTPKTITYEQYF
DNA: TGTGCCAGCAGCTTGACCCCGAAGACAATTACCTACGAGCAGTACTTC

V: TRBV24-1
D: NA
size: NA
J: TRBJ1-1
CDR3: CATSDRTAEAFF
DNA: TGTGCCACCAGTGATAGGACAGCTGAAGCTTTCTTT

V: TRBV7-3
D: NA
size: NA
J: TRBJ2-5
CDR3: CASSLTGRGRVETQYF
DNA: TGTGCCAGCAGCTTAACAGGCAGGGGTCGAGTGGAGACCCAGTACTTC

V: TRBV2
D: NA
size: NA
J: TRBJ1-1
CDR3: CASIQTGNEAFF
DNA: TGTGCCAGCATACAGACGGGGAATGAAGCTTTCTTT

V: TRBV6-2/TRBV6-3
D: NA
size: NA
J: TRBJ2-3
CDR3: CASSHGPDTDTQYF
DNA: TGTGCCAGCAGCCACGGTCCCGATACAGATACGCAGTATTTT

V: TRBV5-6
D: NA
size: NA
J: TRBJ1-6
CDR3: CASSFYGPYSPLHF
DNA: TGTGCCAGCAGCTTTTATGGACCTTACTCACCCCTCCACTTT

V: TRBV29-1
D: TRBD1
size: NA
J: TRBJ1-2
CDR3: CSVDPQGQGERGYTF
DNA: TGCAGCGTTGATCCGCAGGGGCAGGGGGAACGTGGCTACACCTTC

V: TRBV6-1
D: NA
size: once
J: TRBJ2-5
CDR3: CASSERTDSFQETQYF
DNA: TGTGCCAGCAGTGAAAGGACGGACAGCTTCCAAGAGACCCAGTACTTC

V: TRBV27
D: NA
size: NA
J: TRBJ1-1
CDR3: CASVPGRGTEAFF
DNA: TGTGCCAGCGTACCTGGTAGGGGAACTGAAGCTTTCTTT

V: TRBV28
D: TRBD1
size: NA
J: TRBJ2-3
CDR3: CASSLETGGMDTQYF
DNA: TGTGCCAGCAGTTTGGAGACAGGGGGCATGGATACGCAGTATTTT

V: TRBV5-1
D: NA
size: NA
J: TRBJ1-6
CDR3: CASSLSDFFGRSPLHF
DNA: TGCGCCAGCAGCCTGAGCGACTTTTTCGGAAGATCACCCCTCCACTTT

V: TRBV12-3/TRBV12-4
D: TRBD1
size: few
J: TRBJ2-2
CDR3: CASRSGGQANTGELFF
DNA: TGTGCCAGCAGGTCTGGGGGACAGGCGAACACCGGGGAGCTGTTTTTT

V: TRBV7-3
D: TRBD2
size: few
J: TRBJ2-1
CDR3: CASSLTPSGGYNEQFF
DNA: TGTGCCAGCAGCTTAACCCCTAGCGGGGGTTACAATGAGCAGTTCTTC

V: TRBV7-9
D: TRBD2
size: many
J: TRBJ2-1
CDR3: CASSLVRGGLHNEQFF
DNA: TGTGCCAGCAGCTTAGTCCGGGGGGGGCTTCACAATGAGCAGTTCTTC

V: TRBV27
D: NA
size: NA
J: TRBJ1-1
CDR3: CASSLGYSTLNTEAFF
DNA: TGTGCCAGCAGCTTAGGCTACAGCACACTAAACACTGAAGCTTTCTTT

V: TRBV25-1
D: TRBD1
size: NA
J: TRBJ1-1
CDR3: CAPRERVTGVGNTEAFF
DNA: TGTGCCCCTCGGGAACGCGTGACAGGGGTGGGGAACACTGAAGCTTTCTTT

V: TRBV4-1
D: NA
size: NA
J: TRBJ1-2
CDR3: CASSPSETNYGYTF
DNA: TGCGCCAGCAGCCCTTCTGAGACTAACTATGGCTACACCTTC

V: TRBV29-1
D: NA
size: few
J: TRBJ1-1
CDR3: CSVAWVGVSTEAFF
DNA: TGCAGCGTTGCTTGGGTGGGGGTAAGCACTGAAGCTTTCTTT

V: TRBV6-2/TRBV6-3
D: NA
size: NA
J: TRBJ1-1
CDR3: CASSSGGVPGTEAFF
DNA: TGTGCCAGCAGTTCAGGAGGGGTCCCGGGTACTGAAGCTTTCTTT

V: TRBV3-1
D: TRBD1
size: many
J: TRBJ2-1
CDR3: CASSHQQGAGNEQFF
DNA: TGTGCCAGCAGCCACCAACAGGGGGCGGGCAATGAGCAGTTCTTC

V: TRBV7-8
D: NA
size: many
J: TRBJ2-1
CDR3: CASSLAQGYYNEQFF
DNA: TGTGCCAGCAGCTTAGCCCAGGGGTACTACAATGAGCAGTTCTTC

V: TRBV6-1
D: NA
size: NA
J: TRBJ1-6
CDR3: CASSVRSSGSPLHF
DNA: TGTGCCAGCAGTGTGCGCAGCTCTGGGTCACCCCTCCACTTT

V: TRBV6-1
D: TRBD2
size: many
J: TRBJ2-1
CDR3: CASSEGPGLASYNEQFF
DNA: TGTGCCAGCAGTGAAGGCCCCGGACTAGCCTCCTACAATGAGCAGTTCTTC

V: TRBV7-8
D: NA
size: NA
J: TRBJ2-1
CDR3: CASSPEHRVNEQFF
DNA: TGTGCCAGCAGCCCGGAGCACAGGGTGAATGAGCAGTTCTTC

V: TRBV13
D: NA
size: few
J: TRBJ2-3
CDR3: CAIMEGDTQYF
DNA: TGTGCCATCATGGAAGGAGATACGCAGTATTTT

V: TRBV5-4
D: NA
size: few
J: TRBJ2-1
CDR3: CASSSPGTFYNEQFF
DNA: TGTGCCAGCAGCTCTCCCGGGACTTTCTACAATGAGCAGTTCTTC

V: TRBV15
D: NA
size: NA
J: TRBJ2-1
CDR3: CATSRDPIYNEQFF
DNA: TGTGCCACCAGCAGAGATCCTATCTACAATGAGCAGTTCTTC

V: TRBV7-9
D: NA
size: NA
J: TRBJ1-5
CDR3: CVSSLGGDQPQHF
DNA: TGTGTCAGCAGCTTAGGAGGGGATCAGCCCCAGCATTTT

V: TRBV20-1
D: NA
size: NA
J: TRBJ2-5
CDR3: CSASEYTRETQYF
DNA: TGCAGTGCTTCGGAGTACACAAGAGAGACCCAGTACTTC

V: TRBV18
D: NA
size: NA
J: TRBJ1-4
CDR3: CASSEGTTNEKLFF
DNA: TGTGCCAGCTCCGAGGGGACTACTAATGAAAAACTGTTTTTT

V: TRBV7-9
D: NA
size: NA
J: TRBJ1-2
CDR3: CASEAGASYGYTF
DNA: TGTGCCAGCGAGGCAGGGGCCTCCTATGGCTACACCTTC

V: TRBV7-9
D: NA
size: many
J: TRBJ1-1
CDR3: CASSFTRGNTEAFF
DNA: TGTGCCAGCAGCTTTACGCGCGGGAACACTGAAGCTTTCTTT

V: TRBV29-1
D: TRBD1
size: NA
J: TRBJ1-1
CDR3: CSAWHRGTEAFF
DNA: TGCAGCGCCTGGCACAGGGGTACTGAAGCTTTCTTT

V: TRBV6-1
D: NA
size: NA
J: TRBJ2-5
CDR3: CATYRPGLRIETQYF
DNA: TGTGCCACCTACCGTCCAGGGCTTAGGATTGAGACCCAGTACTTC

V: TRBV19
D: TRBD1
size: NA
J: TRBJ1-1
CDR3: CASSIKQGSAVRVTEAFF
DNA: TGTGCCAGTAGTATAAAACAGGGGAGCGCAGTTCGGGTCACTGAAGCTTTCTTT

V: TRBV5-6
D: TRBD2
size: few
J: TRBJ2-7
CDR3: CASSGGRAEQYF
DNA: TGTGCCAGCAGCGGAGGGAGGGCCGAGCAGTACTTC

V: TRBV7-2
D: TRBD2
size: many
J: TRBJ2-1
CDR3: CASSLWLAGDEQFF
DNA: TGTGCCAGCAGCTTATGGCTAGCGGGGGATGAGCAGTTCTTC

V: TRBV3-1
D: NA
size: once
J: TRBJ2-5
CDR3: CASSQEGQGLQETQYF
DNA: TGTGCCAGCAGCCAAGAAGGGCAGGGGCTCCAAGAGACCCAGTACTTC

V: TRBV20-1
D: NA
size: NA
J: TRBJ2-4
CDR3: CSVFTGNIQYF
DNA: TGCAGTGTCTTTACAGGGAACATTCAGTACTTC